The source of this T cell receptor (beta chain) is a study of control samples from healthy donors and cancer patients. This table comes from immunoSEQ multiplex PCR, and its TCRdb copy is limited to in-frame clones, with some not included. This sample has over 100,000 clones, with about nine tenths found just once. Germline V CDR1 and CDR2: LNHDA, SQIVND (reference sequence). V shed 5 bases and J shed 2 bases, with 12 bases lying between them. The CDR3 length is 14 residues. The chain carries TRBV19 and TRBJ1-2; D gene ambiguous. The sequencing input was blood. The receptor was derived from a human donor in good health. The donor label of this sample is uncertain. In nucleotides, the CDR3 is TGTGCCAGTAGTGGTGGGATTGCAAACTATGGCTACACCTTC. Its translation: CASSGGIANYGYTF.